The T cell receptor (beta chain) under discussion was sequenced for a study of blood T cells in healthy people across ages. The ends were cut back, 4 bases at V and 4 bases at J, with 11 bases in the middle. The CDR3 spans 13 residues. Germline V gene lookup returns CDR1 SGHRS and CDR2 YFSETQ. For the second PCR, which ran for roughly 7 to 11 cycles, a sample-barcoded 5' primer and a J-beta primer mix were used. TCRdb itself ran the 5' RACE reads through MiXCR, one entry per CDR3 protein. There are more than 750,000 distinct CDR3 sequences in the sample; roughly 29% occur only once, and 10% lies in the top ten. This sample was also put to use in a study of T cells of mothers and their children.

The sequenced sample was blood. This sequence was found in a woman in her forties in good health. The chain couples TRBV5-1 to TRBJ1-2, with D maybe TRBD1 (6 bases). In DNA, the CDR3 is TGCGCCAGCAGCCCCCAGGGGTTCTATGGCTACACCTTC. Protein product: CASSPQGFYGYTF.